This T cell receptor (beta chain) was found in a study of HIV-infected children after antiretroviral therapy interruption. Study details: Weeks 0, 48 and 150 were sampled under continuous treatment. Study results and limitations: By the end of treatment interruption, naive CD4+ clonality (Gini) increased.

This clonotype was counted ten times or more. Antigen: not known. Regarding treatment: PENTA 11 planned treatment interruption arm or continuous ART arm. Unique molecular identifiers were included in an RNA-based 3' RACE TCR library. From the 3' RACE reads, TCRdb called clonotypes with MiXCR, one entry per CDR3 protein. Of about 40,000 distinct CDR3 sequences in the sample, less than 8.5% were seen once. This TCR was recovered from a pool of human donors with HIV. Specimen: CD45RA+ CD4+ T cells from PBMCs, pooled from several time points, collected from a donor given antiretroviral therapy, either interrupted or continuous. Subset: naive CD4+ CD45RA+ CD45RO- T cells.

DNA for the CDR3: TGTGCCATCAGTGAACGCGGGGCCTACAATGAGCAGTTCTTC. Protein sequence: CAISERGAYNEQFF. The V call is TRBV10-3, the J call TRBJ2-1, with a weak D call TRBD2 (6 bases). The CDR3 runs to 14 residues. Germline-derived CDR1 and CDR2 are ENHRY and SYGVKD. V was clipped by 3 bases and J by 2 bases, with 8 bases between them.